These 32 T cell receptor beta chains share one sample of origin, sequenced in a study of control samples from healthy donors and cancer patients. Sequencing used immunoSEQ multiplex PCR; TCRdb keeps in-frame clones, though not all of them. The sample includes about 410,000 clones, 90% of them seen just once. The sample consisted of PBMCs. All receptors derive from a man aged 35 to 55 with head and neck cancer.

This sequence joins TRBV9 and TRBJ1-5, with a tentative D call TRBD1 (5 bases). V dropped 0 bases and J dropped 3 bases, with 10 bases sitting between them. The CDR3 covers 15 residues. The germline V gene has CDR1 SGDLS and CDR2 YYNGEE. The DNA of the CDR3 is TGTGCCAGCAGCGTAGAGGAGGGGTTCAATCAGCCCCAGCATTTT. Translating it yields CASSVEEGFNQPQHF.

The chain employs TRBV6-5 and TRBJ1-6; 7 bases fit TRBD1. The CDR3 length is 14 residues. J lost 7 bases, V lost 6 bases, and 6 bases had no gene match. Per the germline V gene, CDR1 is MNHEY and CDR2 is SVGAGI. In nucleotides, the CDR3 is TGTGCCAGCAGCCACAGGGGAAGGAATTCACCCCTCCACTTT. The encoded protein is CASSHRGRNSPLHF.

The chain employs TRBV7-2 and TRBJ1-2; 8 nucleotides match TRBD1. The germline V gene has CDR1 SGHTA and CDR2 FQGNSA. Trimming cost V 5 bases and J 4 bases; bases outside gene matches: 6. The CDR3 has 14 residues. The CDR3 nucleotides are TGTGCCAGCAGCCCCCGGACAGGGCTCTATGGCTACACCTTC. It translates to CASSPRTGLYGYTF.

This rearrangement joins TRBV6-2 or TRBV6-3 to TRBJ2-7; D is unclear. The length of the CDR3 is 16 residues. Germline V gives CDR1 MNHEY, CDR2 SVGEGT. The V and J ends lost 6 bases and 0 bases respectively, with 18 bases between them. CDR3 region: CASSPGSPAGSYEQYF. The CDR3, as DNA: TGTGCCAGCAGCCCTGGGTCCCCCGCCGGCTCCTACGAGCAGTACTTC.

This clone occurred a few times. This chain links TRBV28 with TRBJ1-2; D remains ambiguous. This CDR3 region has 15 residues. CDR1 is MDHEN and CDR2 is SYDVKM in the germline V gene. V lost 4 bases to trimming and J lost 4 bases, with 16 bases between them. In DNA, the CDR3 is TGTGCCAGCAGTTCCCCAGGAGACTACGGCTATGGCTACACCTTC. It yields the protein CASSSPGDYGYGYTF.

The V call is TRBV19, the J call TRBJ2-2, with TRBD1 identical over 10 bases. CDR3 length equals 16 residues. J lost 5 bases, V lost 6 bases, and 9 bases had no gene match. Germline values: CDR1 LNHDA, CDR2 SQIVND (reference sequence). The CDR3 reads CASSLQDRGGTGELFF. CDR3 in DNA: TGTGCCAGTAGCCTTCAGGACAGGGGGGGGACCGGGGAGCTGTTTTTT.

About this clone: Other DNA sequences in this specimen translate into the identical CDR3. The J gene is TRBJ2-2, the V gene TRBV7-2, with a possible D match to TRBD2 (7 bases). The CDR3 contains 18 residues. Germline-derived CDR1 and CDR2 are SGHTA and FQGNSA. The V and J ends lost 7 bases and 3 bases respectively, with 24 bases between them. The CDR3: CASTNKGGGRWYTGELFF. The CDR3 nucleotides are TGTGCCAGCACCAATAAAGGGGGGGGTCGGTGGTACACCGGGGAGCTGTTTTTT.

This rearrangement joins TRBV23-1 to TRBJ1-3; D unresolved. TRBV23-1 is annotated as an ORF whose role is uncertain. Trimming removed 6 bases from V and 0 bases from J, with 12 bases in between. This CDR3 spans 15 amino acids. The CDR3 coding sequence is TGCGCCAGCAGACCGGATTCATCCTCTGGAAACACCATATATTTT. Its translation is CASRPDSSSGNTIYF.

The chain combines TRBV28 with TRBJ1-4; D is ambiguous. The V gene lost 3 bases and the J gene lost 7 bases, with 9 bases spanning the gap. The germline V gene has CDR1 MDHEN and CDR2 SYDVKM. The CDR3 has 13 amino acids. The DNA for the CDR3 is TGTGCCAGCAGTTTCAGTTACGGTGAAAAACTGTTTTTT. Translation gives CASSFSYGEKLFF. Combining the CDR3 with reference TRBV28 and TRBJ1-4 gives the whole variable domain DVKVTQSSRYLVKRTGEKVFLECVQDMDHENMFWYRQDPGLGLRLIYFSYDVKMKEKGDIPEGYSVSREKKERFSLILESASTNQTSMYLCASSFSYGEKLFFGSGTQLSVL.

The chain uses TRBV5-8 and TRBJ1-2; no firm D call. Germline V gives CDR1 SGHTS, CDR2 YDEGEE. V lost 4 bases to trimming and J lost 4 bases, with 11 bases between them. This CDR3 is 13 amino acids long. For the CDR3, the DNA is TGTGCCAGCAGCCAGTGGCCCGGCTATGGCTACACCTTC. It encodes CASSQWPGYGYTF. The complete variable domain, with remaining parts taken from reference TRBV5-8 and TRBJ1-2, reads EAGVTQSPTHLIKTRGQQATLRCSPISGHTSVYWYQQALGLGLQFLLWYDEGEERNRGNFPPRFSGRQFPNYSSELNVNALELEDSALYLCASSQWPGYGYTFGSGTRLTVV.

The rearrangement uses TRBV15 and TRBJ2-2, with 7 positions matching TRBD2. This CDR3 comprises 19 residues. The J segment lost 5 bases and the V segment lost 2 bases, leaving 17 bases of the junction unmatched. The germline gives CDR1 LNHNV, CDR2 YYDKDF (reference sequence). DNA of the CDR3: TGTGCCACCAGCAGATCTCTGTGGGAGGGAAAAGACAGAACCGGGGAGCTGTTTTTT. Translating gives CATSRSLWEGKDRTGELFF.

Remarks on this clone: The sample has other DNA sequences that encode this CDR3 too. The chain combines TRBV7-9 with TRBJ1-4; D unresolved. V was shortened by 3 bases and J by 2 bases, with 10 bases between the two germline ends. The CDR3 consists of 15 residues. The germline gives CDR1 SEHNR, CDR2 FQNEAQ (reference sequence). CDR3 region: CASSLGDTTNEKLFF. The CDR3 DNA reads as TGTGCCAGCAGCTTGGGCGATACGACTAATGAAAAACTGTTTTTT.

V gene TRBV6-5 combines with J gene TRBJ1-2, with TRBD1 as a possible D gene (5 bases). Germline V gene lookup returns CDR1 MNHEY and CDR2 SVGAGI. This CDR3 has 13 residues. The V gene lost 2 bases and the J gene lost 2 bases, with 6 bases spanning the gap. CDR3 bases: TGTGCCAGCAGTTACCGACAGAACTATGGCTACACCTTC. Its translation is CASSYRQNYGYTF.

The CDR3 here is CASSPPGGSGNTIYF. The CDR3 DNA reads TGTGCCAGCAGTCCACCAGGGGGCTCTGGAAACACCATATATTTT. The chain combines TRBV6-6 with TRBJ1-3; 7 positions agree with TRBD1. CDR3 length equals 15 residues. V lost 5 bases to trimming and J lost 0 bases; unmatched junction nucleotides: 4. Germline values: CDR1 MNHNY, CDR2 SVGAGI (reference sequence).

This chain connects TRBV4-1 to TRBJ1-1; 9 nucleotides line up with TRBD1. CDR3 length equals 15 residues. V dropped 4 bases and J dropped 3; count of bases not matched to a gene: 6. Germline CDR1 reads MGHRA; CDR2 reads YSYEKL. CDR3 sequence: CASSRGQGQYTEAFF. The CDR3 DNA reads as TGCGCCAGCAGCCGGGGACAGGGCCAATACACTGAAGCTTTCTTT.

The chain couples TRBV7-9 to TRBJ1-1; weak D call: TRBD1 (5 bases). V was cut by 8 bases and J by 1 base, with 8 bases left in between. Germline values: CDR1 SEHNR, CDR2 FQNEAQ (reference sequence). The CDR3 covers 12 residues. CDR3 bases: TGTGCCAGCGCGGGGGGGAACACTGAAGCTTTCTTT. Translation: CASAGGNTEAFF.

V usage is TRBV12-5 and J usage is TRBJ2-3, with D perhaps being TRBD1 or TRBD2 (5 bases each). Germline loops: CDR1 LGHNT, CDR2 FRNRAP. The V gene lost 1 base and the J gene lost 2 bases, with 22 bases spanning the gap. The CDR3 loop spans 19 amino acids. In DNA, the CDR3 is TGTGCTAGTGGTTTGGGCCGCCGGGGCATCCGCCCACCCACAGATACGCAGTATTTT. This sequence encodes CASGLGRRGIRPPTDTQYF.

The V call is TRBV15, the J call TRBJ2-7; D unclear. The CDR3 spans 12 residues. CDR1 is LNHNV and CDR2 is YYDKDF in the germline V gene (reference sequence). V lost 0 bases and J lost 7, with 7 bases in between. This chain's CDR3 is CATSRDLEEQYF. CDR3 DNA sequence: TGTGCCACCAGCAGAGACCTCGAGGAGCAGTACTTC.

The chain carries TRBV7-2 and TRBJ2-7; 9 bases line up with TRBD1. The CDR3 spans 14 residues. The V gene end was trimmed by 4 bases and the J gene end by 3 bases; junction bases not matched to a gene: 4. Germline V lookup: CDR1 SGHTA, CDR2 FQGNSA. DNA of the CDR3: TGTGCCAGCAGCTCAGGACAGGGGTTCTACGAGCAGTACTTC. It is translated as CASSSGQGFYEQYF. Full variable domain (outside the CDR3, taken from reference TRBV7-2 and TRBJ2-7): GAGVSQSPSNKVTEKGKDVELRCDPISGHTALYWYRQSLGQGLEFLIYFQGNSAPDKSGLPSDRFSAERTGGSVSTLTIQRTQQEDSAVYLCASSSGQGFYEQYFGPGTRLTVT.

The chain links TRBV5-8 to TRBJ1-5, with 7 bases fitting TRBD1. This CDR3 contains 14 residues. The germline V gene has CDR1 SGHTS and CDR2 YDEGEE. Losses at the gene ends were 3 bases for V and 3 bases for J; bases not matched to a gene: 3. CDR3 sequence: CASSWDSDNQPQHF. The CDR3 DNA reads as TGTGCCAGCAGCTGGGACAGCGACAATCAGCCCCAGCATTTT.

The sample holds one count of this clone. CDR3 amino acids: CATSRDTSEKLFF. For the CDR3, the DNA is TGTGCCACCAGCAGAGATACGAGCGAAAAACTGTTTTTT. J is TRBJ1-4 and V is TRBV15, with unresolved D. CDR3 size: 13 residues. Trimming pared 0 bases from V and 8 bases from J, leaving 7 bases between. Germline V gene data show CDR1 as LNHNV and CDR2 as YYDKDF (reference sequence).

The rearrangement joins TRBV10-3 to TRBJ2-6; 7 bases agree with TRBD1. The V and J ends lost 6 bases and 0 bases, in that order; junction bases with no gene match: 14. This CDR3 has 19 residues. The germline V gene has CDR1 ENHRY and CDR2 SYGVKD. The CDR3 here is CAISLTRTGSYSGANVLTF. DNA of the CDR3: TGTGCCATCAGCCTCACAAGGACAGGCTCTTACTCTGGGGCCAACGTCCTGACTTTC.

V gene TRBV30 combines with J gene TRBJ1-2, with D uncertain. The germline V gene encodes CDR1 GTSNPN and CDR2 SVGIG (reference sequence). The CDR3 spans 11 residues. Trimming stripped 2 bases from V and 8 bases from J, with 9 bases between. CDR3 sequence: CAWSSRSGYTF. DNA of the CDR3: TGTGCCTGGAGTTCCCGAAGCGGCTACACCTTC.

This chain joins TRBV12-3 or TRBV12-4 and TRBJ2-5, with D possibly being TRBD1 or TRBD2 (5 bases each). V was cut by 4 bases and J by 5 bases, with 8 bases left in between. The CDR3 spans 12 residues. Here the CDR3 reads CASSWGGETQYF. CDR3 coding DNA: TGTGCCAGCAGTTGGGGCGGGGAGACCCAGTACTTC.

The chain carries TRBV28 and TRBJ2-5; 9 bases map to TRBD1. With V trimmed by 6 bases and J by 4 bases, 15 bases remained unmatched. This CDR3 spans 17 amino acids. The germline CDR1 and CDR2 sequences are MDHEN and SYDVKM. CDR3 sequence: CASSLAATGGRRETQYF. CDR3 nucleotide sequence: TGTGCCAGCAGCCTGGCGGCGACAGGGGGGCGGCGAGAGACCCAGTACTTC.

The chain joins TRBV5-1 to TRBJ2-2, with D possibly matching TRBD2 (6 bases). Per the germline V gene, CDR1 is SGHRS and CDR2 is YFSETQ. This CDR3 has 17 residues. V gave up 0 bases and J gave up 2 bases, with 14 bases separating them. This CDR3 is CASSLVPTGENTGELFF. As DNA, the CDR3 is TGCGCCAGCAGCTTGGTTCCGACGGGAGAAAACACCGGGGAGCTGTTTTTT.

This chain connects TRBV6-5 to TRBJ2-7; D not certain. The CDR3 has 12 amino acids. Trimming pared 4 bases from V and 7 bases from J, leaving 11 bases between. The germline CDR1 and CDR2 sequences are MNHEY and SVGAGI. This CDR3 is CASSSDAVEQYF. In nucleotides, the CDR3 is TGTGCCAGCAGTTCTGACGCAGTTGAGCAGTACTTC.

The chain combines TRBV27 with TRBJ2-7; a possible D gene is TRBD1 (6 bases). Germline loops: CDR1 MNHEY, CDR2 SMNVEV (reference sequence). Trimming stripped 4 bases from V and 2 bases from J, with 15 bases between. CDR3 size: 15 residues. CDR3 loop: CASSSLPDRAYEQYF. DNA for the CDR3: TGTGCCAGCAGTTCGCTTCCGGACAGAGCCTACGAGCAGTACTTC.

The chain recombines TRBV27 with TRBJ2-5; either TRBD1 or TRBD2 may supply D (5 bases each). V was trimmed by 3 bases and J by 1 base, leaving 12 bases between them. Germline CDR1 reads MNHEY; CDR2 reads SMNVEV (reference sequence). The CDR3 has 15 residues. The CDR3 spells CASSFWGRRQETQYF. The CDR3 coding sequence is TGTGCCAGCAGTTTCTGGGGACGCCGCCAAGAGACCCAGTACTTC.

The chain carries TRBV6-2 or TRBV6-3 and TRBJ2-5; D unclear. The CDR3 contains 18 residues. Germline V lookup: CDR1 MNHEY, CDR2 SVGEGT. Trimming took off 4 bases at V and 5 bases at J, with 26 bases between the two ends. CDR3 nucleotide sequence: TGTGCCAGCAGTTTCCGAAAATTAGAGGCAGGCTTAAGGGAGACCCAGTACTTC. Its protein product is CASSFRKLEAGLRETQYF.

This clone has more than one count but fewer than ten. The CDR3 sequence: CSSQNNYGYTF. The CDR3 coding sequence is TGCAGCTCCCAGAACAACTATGGCTACACCTTC. J is TRBJ1-2 and V is TRBV29-1, with D hard to call. The V and J ends lost 8 bases and 2 bases respectively, with 9 bases between them. CDR1 and CDR2 from the germline V gene are SQVTM and ANQGSEA. The CDR3 totals 11 residues.

The chain carries TRBV7-2 and TRBJ2-7; TRBD1 agrees at 9 bases. The germline CDR1 and CDR2 sequences are SGHTA and FQGNSA. With V trimmed by 2 bases and J by 4 bases, 6 bases remained unmatched. The CDR3 has 15 residues. CDR3 protein: CASSLRAGQGYEQYF. CDR3 coding DNA: TGTGCCAGCAGCTTAAGGGCGGGACAGGGTTACGAGCAGTACTTC.